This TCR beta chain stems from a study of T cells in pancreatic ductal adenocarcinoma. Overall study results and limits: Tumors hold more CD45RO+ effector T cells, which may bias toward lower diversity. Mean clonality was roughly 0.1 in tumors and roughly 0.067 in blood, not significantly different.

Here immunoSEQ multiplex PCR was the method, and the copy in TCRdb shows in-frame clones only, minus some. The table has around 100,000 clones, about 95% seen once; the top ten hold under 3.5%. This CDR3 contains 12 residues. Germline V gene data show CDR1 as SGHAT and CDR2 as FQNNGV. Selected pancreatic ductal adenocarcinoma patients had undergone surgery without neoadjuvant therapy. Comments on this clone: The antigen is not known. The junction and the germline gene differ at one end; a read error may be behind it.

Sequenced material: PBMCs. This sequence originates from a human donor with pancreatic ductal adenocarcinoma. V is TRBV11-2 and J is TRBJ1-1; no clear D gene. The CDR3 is CASSLDRGSLPF. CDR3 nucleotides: TGTGCCAGCAGCTTAGATCGAGGTTCGCTTCCCTTT.